The 27 T cell receptor beta chains given below trace back to one sample, sequenced in a study of T cell repertoires in cytomegalovirus infection. TCRdb processed the reads anew with MiXCR; each CDR3 protein has one entry. The sample lists 740,000 or so distinct CDR3 sequences; less than 40% were seen once. Sample: PBMCs. The receptors originated from a human donor in good health (CMV status not recorded). Some clones in this sample may be carry-over from other donors' samples.

The chain combines TRBV23-1 with TRBJ1-5; 10 bases fit TRBD1. TRBV23-1 is an ORF for which the function is uncertain. Trimming removed 3 bases from V and 5 bases from J; junction bases left unmatched: 7. CDR3 length: 16 residues. The CDR3 DNA reads TGCGCCAGCAGTCATCGTCCGGGACAGGGGTATCAGCCCCAGCATTTT. It codes for CASSHRPGQGYQPQHF.

This clonotype was seen a handful of times. This rearrangement joins TRBV15 to TRBJ1-6; the D gene is possibly TRBD1 (6 bases). Trimming pared 1 base from V and 4 bases from J, leaving 14 bases between. CDR1 is LNHNV, CDR2 YYDKDF, per germline (reference sequence). This CDR3 is 17 amino acids long. CDR3 nucleotides: TGTGCCACCAGCAGAGCAGCGCGGACAGCTTATAATTCACCCCTCCACTTT. As protein: CATSRAARTAYNSPLHF.

This clonotype was seen a handful of times. V and J are TRBV30 and TRBJ2-7, with D tentatively TRBD1 or TRBD2 (7 bases each). The CDR3 has 14 amino acids. CDR1 and CDR2 (germline): GTSNPN, SVGIG (reference sequence). Trimming took 2 bases from V and 2 from J, leaving 13 bases between them. The CDR3 DNA reads TGTGCCTGGAGTCACAGGGGAGGGACCTACGAGCAGTACTTC. Translating it yields CAWSHRGGTYEQYF.

This clonotype turned up a few times. This chain uses TRBV28 with TRBJ2-3, with 9 bases matching TRBD2. V dropped 6 bases and J dropped 2; count of bases not matched to a gene: 9. This CDR3 region has 16 residues. From germline, CDR1 is MDHEN and CDR2 SYDVKM. In DNA, the CDR3 is TGTGCCAGCAGACCCGTAGCGGGGGCCATCACAGATACGCAGTATTTT. Translated: CASRPVAGAITDTQYF.

The rearrangement uses TRBV29-1 and TRBJ1-2, with D perhaps TRBD1 (5 bases). This CDR3 spans 13 amino acids. CDR1 is SQVTM, CDR2 ANQGSEA, per germline. Trimming left V 6 bases short and J 8 bases short, with 19 bases between. The CDR3 DNA sequence: TGCAGCGTGAAAACAGGCTGGGAAAAAGGCTACACCTTC. Its translation is CSVKTGWEKGYTF.

There are many counts of this clonotype. The V gene is TRBV7-2, the J gene TRBJ1-2; tentative D call: TRBD1 (5 bases). Germline V lookup: CDR1 SGHTA, CDR2 FQGNSA. V was pared by 3 bases and J by 2 bases, with 13 bases between. CDR3 length: 15 amino acids. Here the CDR3 reads CASSFPGRQNYGYTF. The CDR3 DNA is TGTGCCAGCAGCTTTCCGGGACGCCAAAACTATGGCTACACCTTC.

The chain has TRBV7-6 and TRBJ2-1; D may be TRBD2 (5 bases). There are 12 residues in the CDR3. Germline V gene sequence: CDR1 SGHVS, CDR2 FNYEAQ. Deletions cut 10 bases from V and 9 bases from J, with 16 bases between. CDR3 in amino acids: CATVAGEGEQFF. Written as DNA, the CDR3 is TGTGCCACCGTAGCAGGTGAGGGTGAGCAGTTCTTC.

The chain carries TRBV6-5 and TRBJ2-5, with 8 bases identical to TRBD1. V shed 5 bases and J 0 bases; nucleotides not matched to a gene: 8. The CDR3 has 16 amino acids. CDR1 is MNHEY and CDR2 is SVGAGI in the germline V gene. CDR3 in DNA: TGTGCCAGCAGTGAGTCTACAGGGGGTTACCAAGAGACCCAGTACTTC. It yields the protein CASSESTGGYQETQYF.

Turning to this clonotype: The junction shows a germline mismatch at one end, possibly a read error. The V and J genes are TRBV27 and TRBJ1-1; TRBD1 might be the D (5 bases). This CDR3 contains 14 residues. Germline values: CDR1 MNHEY, CDR2 SMNVEV (reference sequence). In DNA form, the CDR3 reads TGTGCCAGCAGTCGGAAGGGACGGAAGACTGGAGCTTTCTTT. As protein: CASSRKGRKTGAFF.

This clonotype has just a few counts. This sequence joins TRBV6-2 or TRBV6-3 and TRBJ2-1, with 7 bases matching TRBD2. V dropped 6 bases and J dropped 6; count of bases not matched to a gene: 11. Germline lookup yields CDR1 MNHEY and CDR2 SVGEGT. CDR3 length: 15 amino acids. CDR3: CASSRPGLVRNEQFF. The CDR3 nucleotides read TGTGCCAGCAGCCGACCCGGACTAGTACGCAATGAGCAGTTCTTC.

The chain is built from TRBV6-1 and TRBJ1-5; D not resolved. This CDR3 contains 22 residues. Germline CDR1 reads MNHNS; CDR2 reads SASEGT. Trimming pared 2 bases from V and 1 base from J, leaving 30 bases between. The CDR3 region is CASSESRYGRGAISGSNQPQHF. The CDR3, as DNA: TGTGCCAGCAGTGAATCTCGCTACGGGCGGGGAGCCATCAGTGGGAGCAATCAGCCCCAGCATTTT.

In this sample, this clonotype turned up many times. This chain links TRBV4-2 with TRBJ1-6; D is uncertain. CDR3 length: 12 residues. Germline values: CDR1 LGHNA, CDR2 YNFKEQ. Trimming pared 3 bases from V and 7 bases from J, leaving 4 bases between. CDR3 bases: TGTGCCAGCAGCCAGGGAAATTCACCCCTCCACTTT. This encodes CASSQGNSPLHF.

Notes on this clonotype: A read error may produce the germline difference seen at one junction end. This chain uses TRBV20-1 with TRBJ2-1; D may be TRBD1 (5 bases). Looked up from germline, CDR1 is DFQATT and CDR2 is SNEGSKA (reference sequence). The CDR3 totals 16 residues. The CDR3 region is CSARVVGPGPYYEQFF. The DNA for the CDR3 is TGCAGTGCTAGAGTCGTCGGGCCAGGGCCCTACTATGAGCAGTTCTTC.

This clonotype was found a few times. The J gene is TRBJ2-5, the V gene TRBV11-1, with D maybe TRBD2 (6 bases). Trimming took off 2 bases at V and 0 bases at J, with 13 bases between the two ends. CDR1 and CDR2 from the germline V gene are SGHAT and FQDESV (reference sequence). This CDR3 comprises 16 residues. The CDR3 DNA reads TGTGCCAGCAGCTTATCCCTCGGGGGAGACCAAGAGACCCAGTACTTC. Protein sequence: CASSLSLGGDQETQYF.

This clonotype was observed a handful of times. V and J are TRBV20-1 and TRBJ2-3; D call uncertain. This CDR3 contains 15 residues. The germline gives CDR1 DFQATT, CDR2 SNEGSKA (reference sequence). V shed 0 bases and J shed 2 bases, with 12 bases lying between them. CDR3 sequence (DNA): TGCAGTGCTAGAGATCGAATAGCCCCCACAGATACGCAGTATTTT. It is translated as CSARDRIAPTDTQYF.

This clonotype was recorded a few times. This chain's CDR3 is CSAPSGIYGYTF. CDR3 DNA: TGCAGTGCTCCTAGCGGCATCTATGGCTACACCTTC. The rearrangement links TRBV20-1 to TRBJ1-2; D gene ambiguous. This CDR3 has 12 residues. Germline assignment: CDR1 DFQATT and CDR2 SNEGSKA (reference sequence). Trimming stripped 5 bases from V and 4 bases from J, with 11 bases between.

This chain connects TRBV4-3 to TRBJ1-6; 10 bases line up with TRBD1. V trimming: 2 bases; J trimming: 7 bases; junction bases outside the gene matches: 5. Germline loops: CDR1 LGHNA, CDR2 YSLEER. The length of the CDR3 is 16 residues. The CDR3 nucleotides are TGCGCCAGCAGCCAAATCCCGGGACAGGGGAATTCACCCCTCCACTTT. It translates to CASSQIPGQGNSPLHF.

Many counts were recorded for this clonotype. The chain links TRBV20-1 to TRBJ1-5; 12 bases agree with TRBD1. The germline V gene encodes CDR1 DFQATT and CDR2 SNEGSKA (reference sequence). V trimming: 3 bases; J trimming: 5 bases; junction bases outside the gene matches: 5. The length of the CDR3 is 15 residues. CDR3 region: CSASAGTGGHQPQHF. Written as DNA, the CDR3 is TGCAGTGCTAGCGCCGGGACAGGGGGCCATCAGCCCCAGCATTTT.

This clonotype occurred a few times. This rearrangement joins TRBV11-2 to TRBJ1-2, with TRBD1 as a possible D gene (6 bases). This CDR3 has 14 amino acids. Germline V gene sequence: CDR1 SGHAT, CDR2 FQNNGV. Trimming stripped 5 bases from V and 6 bases from J, with 16 bases between. The CDR3 region is CASSPRQEGNGYTF. The CDR3 bases are TGTGCCAGCAGCCCCCGACAGGAGGGGAATGGCTACACCTTC.

The J gene is TRBJ2-7, the V gene TRBV20-1, with 7 bases identical to TRBD2. The ends lost 0 bases at V and 3 bases at J; junction bases unmatched: 8. Looked up from germline, CDR1 is DFQATT and CDR2 is SNEGSKA (reference sequence). The CDR3 loop spans 15 amino acids. CDR3 in DNA: TGCAGTGCTAGAGAGTGGGGGGGGGATAGCTACGAGCAGTACTTC. This translates into CSAREWGGDSYEQYF.

This clonotype was picked up a small number of times. The gene calls are TRBV15 and TRBJ2-3; D gene unclear. The CDR3 is made up of 13 amino acids. Per the germline V gene, CDR1 is LNHNV and CDR2 is YYDKDF (reference sequence). Trimming removed 2 bases from V and 3 bases from J, with 6 bases in between. The DNA for the CDR3 is TGTGCCACCAGCAGACGTCTTACAGATACGCAGTATTTT. Translation gives CATSRRLTDTQYF.

The chain uses TRBV10-3 and TRBJ2-2; 9 nucleotides agree with TRBD1. Germline trimming cut 10 bases from V and 0 bases from J; bases unmatched to any gene: 18. Germline CDR1 ENHRY, CDR2 SYGVKD. The CDR3 extends over 19 amino acids. In nucleotides, the CDR3 is TGTGCCACCGTTTCGGACAGGGGTGCCGTGCGGCCGAACACCGGGGAGCTGTTTTTT. It is translated as CATVSDRGAVRPNTGELFF.

This chain uses TRBV7-6 with TRBJ2-7, with TRBD2 as a possible D gene (6 bases). Trimming removed 1 base from V and 3 bases from J, with 10 bases in between. The CDR3 consists of 14 residues. Germline V lookup: CDR1 SGHVS, CDR2 FNYEAQ. Written as DNA, the CDR3 is TGTGCCAGCAGCTTAGGCGGGACCCTCTACGAGCAGTACTTC. Amino acids: CASSLGGTLYEQYF.

J is TRBJ2-1 and V is TRBV2, with D perhaps TRBD1 (5 bases). V lost 4 bases, J lost 7 bases, and 14 bases lay in between. Germline V lookup: CDR1 SNHLY, CDR2 FYNNEI. This CDR3 has 14 amino acids. For the CDR3, the DNA is TGTGCCAGCAGTGCTAGGGGTCGGATAAATGAGCAGTTCTTC. It specifies CASSARGRINEQFF.

This chain links TRBV6-6 with TRBJ1-2; D is possibly TRBD1 (5 bases). This CDR3 contains 14 residues. Germline CDR1 reads MNHNY; CDR2 reads SVGAGI (reference sequence). Trimming removed 6 bases from V and 4 bases from J, with 15 bases in between. CDR3 sequence reads: CASRGDQSSYGYTF. The CDR3 bases are TGTGCCAGCAGAGGGGACCAGAGCTCCTATGGCTACACCTTC.

The CDR3 DNA reads as TGCAGCGCCGGGACAGCCTACGAGCAGTACTTC. Residues: CSAGTAYEQYF. This chain joins TRBV29-1 and TRBJ2-7, with 7 bases fitting TRBD1. V was clipped by 7 bases and J by 2 bases; unmatched bases: 2. Germline V gene data show CDR1 as SQVTM and CDR2 as ANQGSEA. The CDR3 is made up of 11 amino acids.

The V call is TRBV3-1, the J call TRBJ2-1; 9 bases fit TRBD2. This CDR3 region has 18 residues. The germline V gene has CDR1 LGHDT and CDR2 YNNKEL (reference sequence). The V segment lost 0 bases and the J segment 7 bases; nucleotides outside the gene matches: 13. The CDR3 region has the DNA TGTGCCAGCAGCCAAGACTTACCCCTCGCGGGAGGGAAGAATGAGCAGTTCTTC. As protein: CASSQDLPLAGGKNEQFF.